This T cell receptor (beta chain) originates from a study of T cell repertoires in cytomegalovirus infection. Study as a whole: Used in the study were CMV epitopes, some recently identified and HLA-C-restricted, others well-studied and HLA-B-restricted.

TCRdb called the reads again in MiXCR, with one record for every CDR3 protein. The sample has 450,000 to 550,000 distinct CDR3 sequences; approximately 42% are singletons. Study-wide results and caveats: Dominating the ex vivo response were TCR beta clonotypes that were CMV-specific and HLA-C-restricted. Public TCR beta family frequency separated CMV-and-HLA carriers, including in an independent cohort.

Details on this clonotype: Its antigen is undetermined.

Germline-derived CDR1 and CDR2 are SGHTA and FQGNSA. The germline V and J ends were trimmed by 1 base and 6 bases, with 11 bases remaining between them. This CDR3 region has 14 residues. The receptor was isolated from a human donor in good health (CMV status not recorded). Some clones in this sample may be carry-over from other donors' samples. This sample comprised cultured PBMCs, obtained from culture after CMV antigen stimulation. The chain couples TRBV7-2 to TRBJ2-3; weak D call: TRBD2 (5 bases). The CDR3 region has the DNA TGTGCCAGCAGCTTAGTTGGACTCCGGGATACGCAGTATTTT. It yields the protein CASSLVGLRDTQYF.